A selection of T cell receptor beta chains follows, all from one sample in a study of T cell repertoires in cytomegalovirus infection. TCRdb reprocessed the reads via MiXCR and lists one record per CDR3 protein. The data show under 350,000 distinct CDR3 sequences, over 7.5% seen once. Sequenced material: PBMCs. These receptor sequences come from a human donor in good health (CMV status not recorded). Some clones in this sample may be carry-over from other donors' samples. CDR3s include the opening cysteine and the closing phenylalanine or tryptophan. D genes are given only for firm matches. Rows give clone size only sometimes, using once, few, many, or a class for an expanded clone.

d_gene	v_gene	j_gene	abundance	CDR3nt	CDR3aa
TRBD2	TRBV7-2	TRBJ2-2	many	TGTGCCAGCAGCCGGACTAGCGGGGGGGCGAACACCGGGGAGCTGTTTTTT	CASSRTSGGANTGELFF
.	TRBV3-1	TRBJ1-3	few	TGTGCCAGCAGCCAAAAAAAATCGCCAGGGTACTCTGGAAACACCATATATTTT	CASSQKKSPGYSGNTIYF
.	TRBV5-4	TRBJ2-5	.	TGTGCCAGCAGCTCGCCGGGACGGAGAGAGACCCAGTACTTC	CASSSPGRRETQYF
TRBD1	TRBV7-6	TRBJ2-1	few	TGTGCCAGCAGTCACGGACAGGGGTTTTACAATGAGCAGTTCTTC	CASSHGQGFYNEQFF
.	TRBV15	TRBJ1-6	few	TGTGCCACCAGCAGAAATACCGCCCAGATGGGTTCACCCCTCCACTTT	CATSRNTAQMGSPLHF
TRBD1	TRBV2	TRBJ1-2	few	TGTGCCAGCAGCTCAGGGGGCGGGACCCATGGCTACACCTTC	CASSSGGGTHGYTF
.	TRBV10-3	TRBJ1-5	.	TGTGCCATCAGTGAGTCGGGGGGATTCTATCAGCCCCAGCATTTT	CAISESGGFYQPQHF
.	TRBV12-3/TRBV12-4	TRBJ2-2	few	TGTGCCAGCAGTTTAGGTACAGTCGAAGGGGAGCTGTTTTTT	CASSLGTVEGELFF
TRBD2	TRBV6-2/TRBV6-3	TRBJ2-1	many	TGTGCCAGCAGTTACTCTTTTCGGGGACTAGCGGGCAATGAGCAGTTCTTC	CASSYSFRGLAGNEQFF
.	TRBV25-1	TRBJ1-2	few	TGTGCCAGCAGTGAACTGGACAGTTCACCCATCTATGGCTACACCTTC	CASSELDSSPIYGYTF
TRBD1	TRBV19	TRBJ2-1	few	TGTGCCAGTAGTTTTGACAGGGGAAGGAACAATGAGCAGTTCTTC	CASSFDRGRNNEQFF
.	TRBV19	TRBJ2-1	many	TGTGCCAGTAAGGCTCAGAGCTCCTACAATGAGCAGTTCTTC	CASKAQSSYNEQFF
.	TRBV11-2	TRBJ2-2	many	TGTGCCAGCAGCCTACAAACCGGGGAGCTGTTTTTT	CASSLQTGELFF
.	TRBV15	TRBJ2-2	.	TGTGCCACCAGCAGCATTGGGGCGGGCACCGGGGAGCTGTTTTTT	CATSSIGAGTGELFF
TRBD2	TRBV7-3	TRBJ2-1	few	TGTGCCAGCAGCCCTAGCGGATCCTACAATGAGCAGTTCTTC	CASSPSGSYNEQFF
TRBD2	TRBV6-6	TRBJ2-1	.	TGTGCCAGCAGTCTACTAGCGGGGGAGGGTGAGCAGTTCTTC	CASSLLAGEGEQFF
.	TRBV7-2	TRBJ2-7	many	TGTGCCAGCAGCTTACTGACCAAACCCTACGAGCAGTACTTC	CASSLLTKPYEQYF
.	TRBV27	TRBJ2-7	.	TGTGCCAGCAGTGTCTACCCCTACGAGCAGTACTTC	CASSVYPYEQYF
.	TRBV7-2	TRBJ2-7	few	TGTGCCAGCAGCTTAGGGACCGTGGGCTACGAGCAGTACTTC	CASSLGTVGYEQYF
TRBD1	TRBV7-2	TRBJ1-2	few	TGTGCCAGCAGCTTCGGACAGGGGCCTAACTATGGCTACACCTTC	CASSFGQGPNYGYTF
TRBD2	TRBV7-2	TRBJ2-1	many	TGTGCCAGCAGCTTAGCAGTCCTAGCGGGGCCTTACAATGAGCAGTTCTTC	CASSLAVLAGPYNEQFF
.	TRBV7-2	TRBJ2-4	.	TGTGCCAGCAGCTCGTTTAGGGATTTAGCCAAAAACATTCAGTACTTC	CASSSFRDLAKNIQYF
.	TRBV27	TRBJ2-7	.	TGTGCCAGCAGTTTATCGTCAGGGGCTCCGTTCTACGAGCAGTACTTC	CASSLSSGAPFYEQYF
TRBD1	TRBV7-9	TRBJ1-1	few	TGTGCCAGCAGCTGGGGGGGACAGTTGGAGCCTGAAGCTTTCTTT	CASSWGGQLEPEAFF
.	TRBV7-3	TRBJ1-1	few	TGTGCCAGCAGCTTAACATACGGGGACACTGAAGCTTTCTTT	CASSLTYGDTEAFF
TRBD2	TRBV7-6	TRBJ2-3	.	TGTGCCAGCAGCTTAGTCCCTCGGCTAGCGGGTAGCACAGATACGCAGTATTTT	CASSLVPRLAGSTDTQYF
.	TRBV4-3	TRBJ1-3	.	TGCGCCAGCAGCCAAGATCTGACGGCAGCCGCGGGAAACACCATATATTTT	CASSQDLTAAAGNTIYF
TRBD2	TRBV4-1	TRBJ2-3	few	TGTGCCAGCAGCCAAGCCCCACTAGCGGGAGGTGTTTTCGCGCAGTATTTT	CASSQAPLAGGVFAQYF
TRBD2	TRBV7-6	TRBJ2-7	many	TGTGCCAGCAGCTTATTGGGTAGCGGGAGGGTGAACGAGCAGTACTTC	CASSLLGSGRVNEQYF
TRBD1	TRBV5-1	TRBJ1-2	.	TGCGCCAGCAGCTTTGACCTACTACAGGGGAGGAACTATGGCTACACCTTC	CASSFDLLQGRNYGYTF
.	TRBV7-2	TRBJ2-1	many	TGTGCCAGCAGCTTAGTAGGTGGGCAGGCTGGCAATGAGCAGTTCTTC	CASSLVGGQAGNEQFF
.	TRBV28	TRBJ2-1	.	TGTGCCAGCAGTGCGATAAGATGGAGTAATGAGCAGTTCTTC	CASSAIRWSNEQFF
.	TRBV12-3/TRBV12-4	TRBJ2-2	many	TGTGCCAGCACCAGGAGCGGAACATTAACTGTCGGCGGGGAGCTGTTTTTT	CASTRSGTLTVGGELFF
.	TRBV27	TRBJ1-5	.	TGTGCCACCTCTCCAGGGAGGGGCAAGGATATTCAGCCCCAGCATTTT	CATSPGRGKDIQPQHF